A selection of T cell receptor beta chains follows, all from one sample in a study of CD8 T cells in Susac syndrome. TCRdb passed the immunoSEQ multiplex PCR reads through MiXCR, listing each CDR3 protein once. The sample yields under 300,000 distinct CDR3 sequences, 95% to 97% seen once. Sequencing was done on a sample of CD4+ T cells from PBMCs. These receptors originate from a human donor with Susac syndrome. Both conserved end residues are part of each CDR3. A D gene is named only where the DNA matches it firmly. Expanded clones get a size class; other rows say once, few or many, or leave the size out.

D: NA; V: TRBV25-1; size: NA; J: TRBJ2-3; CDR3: CASSRRPSTDTQYF; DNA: TGTGCCAGCAGCAGGCGTCCTAGCACAGATACGCAGTATTTT
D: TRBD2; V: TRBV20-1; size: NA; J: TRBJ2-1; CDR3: CSAVRLAGRYNEQFF; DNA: TGCAGTGCTGTGAGACTAGCCGGGCGTTACAATGAGCAGTTCTTC
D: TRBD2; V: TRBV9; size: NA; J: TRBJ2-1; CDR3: CASSARGTSVRNEQFF; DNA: TGTGCCAGCAGCGCCCGCGGGACTAGCGTGAGGAATGAGCAGTTCTTC
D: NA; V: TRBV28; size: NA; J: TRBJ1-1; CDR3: CASGRGGSTEAFF; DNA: TGTGCCAGCGGCCGGGGAGGTAGCACTGAAGCTTTCTTT
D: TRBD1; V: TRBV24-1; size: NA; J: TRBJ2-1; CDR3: CATSDFLRGRFHEQFF; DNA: TGTGCCACCAGTGATTTCTTAAGGGGGCGCTTTCATGAGCAGTTCTTC
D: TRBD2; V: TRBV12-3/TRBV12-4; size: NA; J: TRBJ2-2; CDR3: CPTLAGGPFLTGELFF; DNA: TGCCCAACCCTAGCGGGAGGGCCCTTCTTAACCGGGGAGCTGTTTTTT
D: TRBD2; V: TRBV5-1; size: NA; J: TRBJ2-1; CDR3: CASSLELAGGGKFF; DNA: TGCGCCAGCAGCTTGGAACTGGCGGGAGGAGGCAAGTTCTTC
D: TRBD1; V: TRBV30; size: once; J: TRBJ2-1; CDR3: CAWRDRGFNNEQFF; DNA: TGTGCCTGGAGGGACAGGGGATTTAACAATGAGCAGTTCTTC
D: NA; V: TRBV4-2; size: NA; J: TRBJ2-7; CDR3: CASSQDGGLAYEQYF; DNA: TGTGCCAGCAGCCAAGATGGAGGCTTGGCCTACGAGCAGTACTTC
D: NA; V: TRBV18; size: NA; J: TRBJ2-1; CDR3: CASSLSTGYNEQFF; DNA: TGTGCCAGCTCACTTAGTACGGGATACAATGAGCAGTTCTTC
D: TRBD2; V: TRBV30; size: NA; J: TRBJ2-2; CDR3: CALSRLAGGYRGTGELFF; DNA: TGTGCCCTCTCGCGGCTAGCGGGAGGGTACCGAGGGACCGGGGAGCTGTTTTTT
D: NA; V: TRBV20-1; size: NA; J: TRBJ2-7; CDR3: CSASIHTRGPYEQYF; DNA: TGCAGTGCCTCTATCCATACCCGGGGTCCCTACGAGCAGTACTTC
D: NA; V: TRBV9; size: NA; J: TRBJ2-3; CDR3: CASSVGLELTDTQYF; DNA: TGTGCCAGCAGCGTAGGACTAGAACTCACAGATACGCAGTATTTT
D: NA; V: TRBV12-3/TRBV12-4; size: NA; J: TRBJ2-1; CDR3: CASSFSRHEQFF; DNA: TGTGCCAGCAGTTTCTCTAGGCATGAGCAGTTCTTC
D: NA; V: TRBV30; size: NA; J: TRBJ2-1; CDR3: CAWSLTSQYNEQFF; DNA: TGTGCCTGGAGTCTGACTAGTCAATACAATGAGCAGTTCTTC
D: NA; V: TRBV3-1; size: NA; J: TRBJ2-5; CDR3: CASSQERQTETQYF; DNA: TGTGCCAGCAGCCAAGAGAGGCAGACGGAGACCCAGTACTTC
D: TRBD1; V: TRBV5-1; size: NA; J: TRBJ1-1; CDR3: CASSVGPGGVQDTEAFF; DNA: TGCGCCAGCAGCGTCGGCCCAGGGGGCGTTCAAGACACTGAAGCTTTCTTT
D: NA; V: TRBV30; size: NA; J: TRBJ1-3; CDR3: CAWNGHAYSGNTIYF; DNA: TGTGCCTGGAATGGACATGCATACTCTGGAAACACCATATATTTT
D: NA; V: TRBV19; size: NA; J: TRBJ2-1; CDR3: CASSPVQWTSYNEQFF; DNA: TGTGCCAGTAGTCCGGTCCAGTGGACGTCCTACAATGAGCAGTTCTTC
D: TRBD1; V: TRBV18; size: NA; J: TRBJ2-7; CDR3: CASSPRQGPYEQYF; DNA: TGTGCCAGCTCACCCAGACAGGGCCCCTACGAGCAGTACTTC
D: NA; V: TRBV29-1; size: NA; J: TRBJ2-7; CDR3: CRGLAKGDEQYF; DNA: TGCAGGGGTCTAGCGAAAGGCGACGAGCAGTACTTC
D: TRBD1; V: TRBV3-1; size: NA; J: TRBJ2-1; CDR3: CASSTETGTSYNEQFF; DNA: TGTGCCAGCAGCACGGAGACAGGGACCTCCTACAATGAGCAGTTCTTC
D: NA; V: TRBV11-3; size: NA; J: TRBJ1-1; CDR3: CASSLDLWGSNTEAFF; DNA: TGTGCCAGCAGCTTAGATCTGTGGGGATCTAACACTGAAGCTTTCTTT
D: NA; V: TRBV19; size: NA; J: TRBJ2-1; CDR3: CASSMGDNEQFF; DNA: TGTGCCAGTAGTATGGGGGACAATGAGCAGTTCTTC
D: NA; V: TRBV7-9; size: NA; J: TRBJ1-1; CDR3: CASSLDASEAFF; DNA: TGTGCCAGCAGCTTAGATGCAAGTGAAGCTTTCTTT
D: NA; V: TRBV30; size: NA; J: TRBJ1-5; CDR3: CAWSVETANQPQHF; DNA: TGTGCCTGGAGTGTAGAGACGGCTAATCAGCCCCAGCATTTT
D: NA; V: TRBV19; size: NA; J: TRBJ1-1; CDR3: CASSRPGAGSEAFF; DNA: TGTGCCAGTAGTAGGCCAGGGGCTGGGAGTGAAGCTTTCTTT
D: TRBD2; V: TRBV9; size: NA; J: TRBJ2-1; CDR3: CASSGRGLAGSGPSYNEQFF; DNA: TGTGCCAGCAGCGGTAGGGGGCTAGCGGGGAGTGGCCCCTCCTACAATGAGCAGTTCTTC
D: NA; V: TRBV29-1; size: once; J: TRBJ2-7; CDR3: CSVAKGPTYEQYF; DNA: TGCAGCGTTGCTAAGGGGCCAACCTACGAGCAGTACTTC
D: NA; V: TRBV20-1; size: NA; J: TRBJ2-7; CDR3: CSGGLLNSYEQYF; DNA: TGCAGTGGGGGGTTGTTGAACTCCTACGAGCAGTACTTC
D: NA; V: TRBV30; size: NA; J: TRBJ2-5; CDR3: CAWRVGSQETQYF; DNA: TGTGCCTGGAGGGTTGGCAGCCAAGAGACCCAGTACTTC
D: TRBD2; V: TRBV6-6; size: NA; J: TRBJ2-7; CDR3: CASSRTRLADSYEQYF; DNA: TGTGCCAGCAGTCGAACCCGACTAGCGGACTCCTACGAGCAGTACTTC
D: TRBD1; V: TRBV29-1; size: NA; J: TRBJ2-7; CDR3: CSVLEGTGVYEQYF; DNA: TGCAGCGTTCTGGAGGGGACAGGGGTCTACGAGCAGTACTTC
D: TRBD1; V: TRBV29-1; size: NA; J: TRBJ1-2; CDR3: CSVEGGQGDPNYGYTF; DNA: TGCAGCGTTGAGGGAGGGCAGGGGGATCCTAACTATGGCTACACCTTC
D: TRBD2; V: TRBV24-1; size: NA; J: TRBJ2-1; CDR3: CATSDWTSGKVNEQFF; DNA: TGTGCCACCAGTGATTGGACTAGCGGGAAAGTTAATGAGCAGTTCTTC
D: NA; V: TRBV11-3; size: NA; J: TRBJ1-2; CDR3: CASSFSGGASAGYTF; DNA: TGTGCCAGCAGCTTTTCCGGGGGCGCATCAGCCGGCTACACCTTC
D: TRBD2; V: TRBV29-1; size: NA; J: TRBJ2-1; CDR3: CSVAAGVIVNEQFF; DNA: TGCAGCGTTGCGGCGGGAGTTATCGTAAATGAGCAGTTCTTC